These T cell receptor beta chains were read from a single sample in a study of cytomegalovirus exposure and HLA in healthy donors. Method: immunoSEQ multiplex PCR; TCRdb's copy keeps in-frame clones and lacks some. There are some 150,000 clones in the sample; around 77% occur only once, and roughly 4.9% lies in the top ten. Material: PBMCs. All receptors derive from a woman between 50 and 59 years old in good health and CMV-seronegative. The CDR3 runs from the conserved cysteine through the conserved F or W. The D gene is left open where the match is weak.

J gene | D gene | V gene | CDR3 protein
TRBJ1-5 | NA | TRBV12-5 | CASGSGVDQPQHF
TRBJ2-3 | NA | TRBV6-1 | CASSVLSVGTDTQYF
NA | TRBD1 | TRBV7-9 | CASSHRGWPYEQYF
TRBJ2-1 | NA | TRBV6-6 | CATLFNEQFF
TRBJ2-3 | TRBD2 | TRBV2 | CASSGRLGTSGGATDTQYF
TRBJ1-5 | NA | TRBV11-2 | CASSATGRNQPQHF
TRBJ2-6 | NA | TRBV11-2 | CASSHSIGGPGANVLTF
TRBJ1-3 | NA | TRBV28 | CASAPERGLGNTIYF
TRBJ2-5 | NA | TRBV7-7 | CASSLVHRGETQYF
TRBJ2-3 | TRBD2 | TRBV7-9 | CASSWPLAGGPNTQYF
TRBJ1-1 | TRBD1 | TRBV2 | CARLQGAEDTEAFF
TRBJ1-1 | TRBD1 | TRBV27 | CASSQNRGTEAFF
TRBJ2-3 | TRBD1 | TRBV16 | CASSLSGTGTDTQYF
TRBJ2-4 | TRBD2 | TRBV18 | CASSAIAGRENIQYF
TRBJ2-7 | TRBD1 | TRBV11-3 | CASSLGGTGTYEQYF
TRBJ2-5 | NA | TRBV11-2 | CASTGVNQETQYF
TRBJ1-6 | NA | TRBV4-1 | CASSQYLTVGSYNSPLHF
TRBJ2-1 | TRBD1 | TRBV6-5 | CASSRQGNEQFF
TRBJ1-1 | NA | TRBV19 | CASSTLSYSDTEAFF
TRBJ2-2 | NA | TRBV5-6 | CATFGGPNTGELFF